Presented here are 15 T cell receptor beta chains from one specimen sequenced in a study of T cell responses to AZD1222 COVID-19 vaccine. Assay: immunoSEQ multiplex PCR; the TCRdb copy retains only in-frame clones and omits some. The table lists 70,000 to 100,000 clones, about 93% of them singletons. Material: peripheral blood, obtained 28 days after the second AZD1222 dose. The source is an adult who received the AZD1222 COVID-19 vaccine.

V and J are TRBV6-5 and TRBJ2-3; TRBD1 matches 7 bases. There are 15 residues in the CDR3. The junction had 5 bases not matched to a gene; V was cut back by 5 bases and J by 0 bases. The germline V gene has CDR1 MNHEY and CDR2 SVGAGI. The CDR3 reads CASSRQGTSTDTQYF. As DNA, the CDR3 is TGTGCCAGCAGTAGACAGGGAACTAGCACAGATACGCAGTATTTT.

This clone was counted only a few times. This chain connects TRBV15 to TRBJ1-6; possible D gene TRBD1, 5 bases. The CDR3 is made up of 15 amino acids. In germline, CDR1 is LNHNV, CDR2 YYDKDF (reference sequence). V was trimmed by 8 bases and J by 3 bases, leaving 14 bases between them. Here the CDR3 DNA reads TGTGCCACCGGGGCCGCCAGGAGCTATAATTCACCCCTCCACTTT. This translates into CATGAARSYNSPLHF.

A note on this clone: Other DNA sequences in the same sample also yield this CDR3. This chain links TRBV5-1 with TRBJ1-5, with TRBD1 matching over 7 bases. Germline-derived CDR1 and CDR2 are SGHRS and YFSETQ. This CDR3 comprises 14 residues. The trim removed 2 bases at V and 6 bases at J, leaving 5 bases unmatched. CDR3 region: CASSLGGGGQPQHF. The DNA of the CDR3 is TGCGCCAGCAGCTTAGGAGGGGGCGGTCAGCCCCAGCATTTT.

The chain joins TRBV18 to TRBJ1-4; D is possibly TRBD1 (6 bases). Germline CDR1 and CDR2: KGHSH and LQKENI. CDR3 length: 14 amino acids. Between the trimmed V and J ends, which lost 3 bases and 8 bases, there was a span of 13 bases. This chain's CDR3 is CASSPNREPEKLFF. CDR3 bases: TGTGCCAGCTCACCTAACAGGGAGCCGGAAAAACTGTTTTTT.

The chain is built from TRBV6-6 and TRBJ2-1; 12 positions agree with TRBD2. The CDR3 spans 16 residues. V lost 6 bases and J lost 7; bases outside the gene matches: 10. The germline V gene encodes CDR1 MNHNY and CDR2 SVGAGI (reference sequence). The CDR3 protein is CASSHSASGGGNEQFF. DNA for the CDR3: TGTGCCAGCAGCCATTCCGCTAGCGGGGGGGGTAATGAGCAGTTCTTC.

J is TRBJ2-7 and V is TRBV4-1; tentatively, D is TRBD1 (5 bases). The CDR3 is 15 residues long. Germline CDR1 and CDR2: MGHRA and YSYEKL. The ends were cut back, 0 bases at V and 2 bases at J, with 11 bases in the middle. For the CDR3, the DNA is TGCGCCAGCAGCCAAGACGCTGGGGCCGCCTACGAGCAGTACTTC. This sequence encodes CASSQDAGAAYEQYF.

The CDR3 nucleotides read TGTGCCAGCAGCTTAAGGGCGGGACAGTCAAACACTGAAGCTTTCTTT. This codes for CASSLRAGQSNTEAFF. V is TRBV7-2 and J is TRBJ1-1; TRBD1 agrees at 7 bases. V shed 2 bases, J shed 2 bases, and the junction held 8 bases outside the gene matches. Germline CDR1 and CDR2: SGHTA and FQGNSA. The CDR3 loop spans 16 amino acids.

A note on this clone: Other DNA sequences from this sample encode an identical CDR3 as well. This chain links TRBV2 with TRBJ1-5, with D perhaps TRBD1 (5 bases). The germline CDR1 and CDR2 sequences are SNHLY and FYNNEI. The CDR3 extends over 16 amino acids. Trimming shortened V by 2 bases and J by 6 bases, and 17 bases separated the two germline ends. CDR3 protein: CASSERGPGEGQPQHF. The CDR3 DNA reads as TGTGCCAGCAGTGAAAGGGGCCCGGGGGAGGGTCAGCCCCAGCATTTT.

The table lists this clone with a count of one. The CDR3 spells CASSTGTGNNQPQHF. The DNA for the CDR3 is TGCGCCAGCAGCACCGGGACAGGGAATAATCAGCCCCAGCATTTT. The chain links TRBV5-1 to TRBJ1-5; TRBD1 aligns across 9 bases. CDR3 length: 15 amino acids. J gave up 4 bases and V 4 bases, and 6 bases lay outside the gene matches. In germline, CDR1 is SGHRS, CDR2 YFSETQ.

The V call is TRBV19, the J call TRBJ1-1; 8 bases line up with TRBD1. The germline CDR1 and CDR2 sequences are LNHDA and SQIVND (reference sequence). The V gene end was trimmed by 5 bases and the J gene end by 8 bases; junction bases not matched to a gene: 4. There are 12 residues in the CDR3. DNA of the CDR3: TGTGCCAGTAGTCCCCGGGACAGGGAAGCTTTCTTT. The encoded protein is CASSPRDREAFF.

The genes are TRBV5-4 and TRBJ2-3, with 7 bases aligning to TRBD1. The CDR3 totals 15 residues. The junction had 12 bases not matched to a gene; V was cut back by 6 bases and J by 5 bases. The germline V gene has CDR1 SGHNT and CDR2 YYREEE (reference sequence). The CDR3 here is CASTESPTGVDTQYF. CDR3 DNA sequence: TGTGCCAGCACCGAATCCCCTACAGGGGTAGATACGCAGTATTTT.

The V gene is TRBV10-3, the J gene TRBJ1-1; TRBD1 matches at 7 bases. This CDR3 has 13 residues. Trimming cost V 3 bases and J 9 bases; bases outside gene matches: 7. Germline V gene lookup returns CDR1 ENHRY and CDR2 SYGVKD. CDR3 bases: TGTGCCATCAGTGACCCGACAGGGTCTCAAGCTTTCTTT. Its translation is CAISDPTGSQAFF.

CDR3 sequence reads: CASSQGAGRGYEKLFF. The CDR3 region has the DNA TGTGCCAGCAGCCAAGGGGCAGGGAGGGGGTATGAAAAACTGTTTTTT. The V call is TRBV3-1 (or the pseudogene TRBV3-2), the J call TRBJ1-4; maybe TRBD1 (6 bases). The germline gives CDR1 LGHDT, CDR2 YNNKEL (reference sequence). Trimming took 1 base from V and 6 from J, leaving 15 bases between them. This CDR3 region has 16 residues.

The chain links TRBV7-9 to TRBJ2-1, with D unclear. This CDR3 is built from 12 residues. Germline V gives CDR1 SEHNR, CDR2 FQNEAQ (reference sequence). V was cut by 0 bases and J by 5 bases, with 2 bases left in between. The DNA of the CDR3 is TGTGCCAGCAGCTTAGCCGACAATGAGCAGTTCTTC. Protein: CASSLADNEQFF.

The genes are TRBV4-1 and TRBJ1-2, with 10 bases that match TRBD1. V gave up 5 bases and J gave up 1 base; unmatched junction bases: 7. CDR3 length equals 16 residues. Germline V gene data show CDR1 as MGHRA and CDR2 as YSYEKL. CDR3 DNA: TGCGCCAGCAGCTACCCGGGACAGGGGAATAACTATGGCTACACCTTC. Its translation: CASSYPGQGNNYGYTF.